These 32 T cell receptor beta chains share one sample of origin, sequenced in a study of blood T cell repertoires in COVID-19. The method was immunoSEQ multiplex PCR; TCRdb's version includes in-frame clones alone and lacks a portion of them. Of 150,000 to 200,000 clones detected, about 89% appear once; the ten largest clones hold less than 0.85%. Sequenced: PBMCs or T cells enriched from blood (not recorded which). The receptor set was obtained from a woman aged 18-29 years who had recovered from COVID-19.

V is TRBV5-6 and J is TRBJ1-4; D not resolved. CDR3 length equals 16 residues. Germline values: CDR1 SGHDT, CDR2 YYEEEE. Trimming shortened V by 2 bases and J by 5 bases, and 16 bases separated the two germline ends. The CDR3 DNA reads as TGTGCCAGCAGCTTTGGTCTTCTGGCCCAAAATGAAAAACTGTTTTTT. Translating gives CASSFGLLAQNEKLFF. The whole variable domain, filled in from reference TRBV5-6 and TRBJ1-4, reads DAGVTQSPTHLIKTRGQQVTLRCSPKSGHDTVSWYQQALGQGPQFIFQYYEEEERQRGNFPDRFSGHQFPNYSSELNVNALLLGDSALYLCASSFGLLAQNEKLFFGSGTQLSVL.

This chain joins TRBV2 and TRBJ2-7, with unresolved D. Germline CDR1 is SNHLY and CDR2 is FYNNEI. This CDR3 is 15 amino acids long. V shed 5 bases and J shed 0 bases, with 14 bases lying between them. CDR3 nucleotides: TGTGCCAGCAGTCCCGGTTTAGTGAGCTCCTACGAGCAGTACTTC. This sequence encodes CASSPGLVSSYEQYF.

This chain connects TRBV6-1 to TRBJ2-3; 7 positions agree with TRBD1. Germline V gene data show CDR1 as MNHNS and CDR2 as SASEGT. Trimming cost V 0 bases and J 0 bases; bases outside gene matches: 6. The CDR3 length is 17 residues. The CDR3 DNA follows: TGTGCCAGCAGTGAAGCGAGGGGGCCTTATAGCACAGATACGCAGTATTTT. Translating it yields CASSEARGPYSTDTQYF.

The chain links TRBV24-1 to TRBJ1-6; D is unresolved. The length of the CDR3 is 14 residues. CDR1 and CDR2 from the germline V gene are KGHDR and SFDVKD. Trimming left V 4 bases short and J 2 bases short, with 5 bases between. The CDR3 region has the DNA TGTGCCACCAGTGAGGCAGCCTATAATTCACCCCTCCACTTT. Its translation: CATSEAAYNSPLHF.

The chain has TRBV27 and TRBJ1-6, with D uncertain. The CDR3 runs 12 residues. Germline V CDR1 and CDR2: MNHEY, SMNVEV (reference sequence). The CDR3 spells CAAGLYNSPLHF. The CDR3 coding sequence is TGTGCAGCAGGCTTATATAATTCACCCCTCCACTTT.

This sequence joins TRBV5-6 and TRBJ2-7, with D tentatively TRBD2 (6 bases). The germline V gene encodes CDR1 SGHDT and CDR2 YYEEEE. The V end lost 0 bases, the J end lost 2 bases, and 12 bases lay between the germline ends. CDR3 length equals 15 residues. In nucleotides, the CDR3 is TGTGCCAGCAGCTTGGTACCGGGAGTTCCCTACGAGCAGTACTTC. Translating it yields CASSLVPGVPYEQYF.

This clone was recorded once. The chain links TRBV28 to TRBJ2-7; TRBD1 matches at 12 bases. V gave up 4 bases and J gave up 7 bases; unmatched junction bases: 11. This CDR3 comprises 16 residues. Germline V gene lookup returns CDR1 MDHEN and CDR2 SYDVKM. The CDR3: CASSSGTGGLRREQYF. The DNA for the CDR3 is TGTGCCAGCAGTTCCGGGACAGGGGGCCTAAGGAGGGAGCAGTACTTC.

The V call is TRBV30, the J call TRBJ2-1; D not resolved. V dropped 2 bases and J dropped 1 base, with 12 bases sitting between them. Germline assignment: CDR1 GTSNPN and CDR2 SVGIG (reference sequence). The CDR3 extends over 15 amino acids. The CDR3 is CAWSSPLKSYNEQFF. The CDR3 DNA is TGTGCCTGGAGTTCGCCACTCAAATCCTACAATGAGCAGTTCTTC.

V is TRBV28 and J is TRBJ2-6; the D gene is possibly TRBD1 (6 bases). V was trimmed by 6 bases and J by 2 bases, leaving 11 bases between them. This CDR3 is built from 15 residues. The V gene's germline CDR1 is MDHEN and CDR2 SYDVKM. The CDR3 DNA is TGTGCCAGCAGCCGAGGGGGACCTGGGGCCAACGTCCTGACTTTC. Translated: CASSRGGPGANVLTF.

V and J are TRBV28 and TRBJ2-4; possible D gene TRBD2, 6 bases. The germline V and J ends were trimmed by 5 bases and 6 bases, with 14 bases remaining between them. Looked up from germline, CDR1 is MDHEN and CDR2 is SYDVKM. The CDR3 has 14 residues. The CDR3 reads CASSPTDGGNIQYF. The CDR3 DNA sequence: TGTGCCAGCAGTCCCACCGACGGGGGAAACATTCAGTACTTC. Using reference TRBV28 and TRBJ2-4 for the parts outside the CDR3, the full variable domain is DVKVTQSSRYLVKRTGEKVFLECVQDMDHENMFWYRQDPGLGLRLIYFSYDVKMKEKGDIPEGYSVSREKKERFSLILESASTNQTSMYLCASSPTDGGNIQYFGAGTRLSVL.

The V gene is TRBV20-1, the J gene TRBJ2-3, with D possibly TRBD2 on 7 matching bases. With 3 bases removed from V and 0 bases from J, the gap between germline ends came to 19 bases. The CDR3 sequence is 17 residues long. Germline assignment: CDR1 DFQATT and CDR2 SNEGSKA (reference sequence). DNA for the CDR3: TGCAGTGCTAGTACCGGGAGAGGGGGGGTAAGCACAGATACGCAGTATTTT. Translating gives CSASTGRGGVSTDTQYF.

This chain uses TRBV2 with TRBJ2-1; 9 bases are a match to TRBD1. Germline V gene data show CDR1 as SNHLY and CDR2 as FYNNEI. Trimming took 6 bases from V and 7 from J; bases not matched to a gene: 7. This CDR3 contains 14 residues. The CDR3 nucleotides are TGTGCCAGCAGAGGCGGGACAGGGACAAATGAGCAGTTCTTC. It codes for CASRGGTGTNEQFF.

CDR3 sequence reads: CASSQSGGSGNTIYF. The CDR3 nucleotides are TGTGCCAGCAGCCAGAGCGGGGGCTCTGGAAACACCATATATTTT. The chain uses TRBV9 and TRBJ1-3, with D possibly being TRBD1 (5 bases). This CDR3 region has 15 residues. Germline assignment: CDR1 SGDLS and CDR2 YYNGEE. With 4 bases removed from V and 0 bases from J, the gap between germline ends came to 11 bases. The full variable domain, with the rest looked up from reference TRBV9 and TRBJ1-3, is DSGVTQTPKHLITATGQRVTLRCSPRSGDLSVYWYQQSLDQGLQFLIQYYNGEERAKGNILERFSAQQFPDLHSELNLSSLELGDSALYFCASSQSGGSGNTIYFGEGSWLTVV.

This chain connects TRBV6-5 to TRBJ1-2, with D possibly being TRBD1 (6 bases). CDR3 size: 15 residues. Germline lookup yields CDR1 MNHEY and CDR2 SVGAGI. V lost 7 bases to trimming and J lost 4 bases, with 19 bases between them. CDR3 in amino acids: CASTGRGGDPYGYTF. The CDR3 DNA follows: TGTGCCAGCACTGGGAGGGGGGGGGACCCCTATGGCTACACCTTC.

This clone occurred once. The chain joins TRBV28 to TRBJ1-2, with 7 bases aligning to TRBD1. Trimming removed 6 bases from V and 8 bases from J; junction bases left unmatched: 15. From germline, CDR1 is MDHEN and CDR2 SYDVKM. This CDR3 spans 15 amino acids. CDR3 DNA sequence: TGTGCCAGCAGATCCGGGACAGTGGGTCTACGGGGCTACACCTTC. Translation gives CASRSGTVGLRGYTF.

The chain links TRBV9 to TRBJ2-7, with 7 bases lining up with TRBD2. The germline V gene encodes CDR1 SGDLS and CDR2 YYNGEE. CDR3 length equals 16 residues. V dropped 4 bases and J dropped 3; count of bases not matched to a gene: 13. This CDR3 reads CASSSNRDYPIYEQYF. The CDR3 DNA is TGTGCCAGCAGCAGTAACCGGGACTATCCAATCTACGAGCAGTACTTC.

The CDR3 coding sequence is TGCGCCAGCAGCCCCAGGAGGGTAGCGTCAAGCTCTGGGGCCAACGTCCTGACTTTC. Its translation is CASSPRRVASSSGANVLTF. The chain combines TRBV5-1 with TRBJ2-6; weak D call: TRBD2 (6 bases). In germline, CDR1 is SGHRS, CDR2 YFSETQ. The length of the CDR3 is 19 residues. Trimming took 4 bases from V and 0 from J, leaving 20 bases between them.

The CDR3 nucleotides are TGTGCCATCAGTGGCGACAGACGCTATGGCTACACCTTC. Encoded protein: CAISGDRRYGYTF. The chain links TRBV10-3 to TRBJ1-2; perhaps TRBD1 as D (5 bases). Trimming removed 4 bases at V and 4 bases at J, with 10 bases between. Germline CDR1 and CDR2: ENHRY and SYGVKD. This CDR3 comprises 13 residues.

This clone was observed a single time. The rearrangement joins TRBV5-4 to TRBJ2-7; D call uncertain. V dropped 4 bases and J dropped 4 bases, with 9 bases sitting between them. The CDR3 runs 12 residues. Germline V gene sequence: CDR1 SGHNT, CDR2 YYREEE (reference sequence). CDR3 nucleotide sequence: TGTGCCAGCAGCCGTGCAGGTTACGAGCAGTACTTC. Amino acids: CASSRAGYEQYF.

The chain has TRBV12-5 and TRBJ2-3; D gene ambiguous. Trimming stripped 4 bases from V and 6 bases from J, with 14 bases between. CDR1 is LGHNT, CDR2 FRNRAP, per germline. This CDR3 has 14 residues. CDR3 sequence reads: CASGSSLLVDTQYF. The CDR3 DNA sequence: TGTGCTAGTGGTTCGTCCCTTCTAGTGGATACGCAGTATTTT.

V gene TRBV27 combines with J gene TRBJ2-7; 8 bases are shared with TRBD1. V gave up 2 bases and J gave up 2 bases; unmatched junction bases: 8. The V gene's germline CDR1 is MNHEY and CDR2 SMNVEV (reference sequence). The CDR3 is 16 residues long. CDR3 residues: CASSLVAGTGTYEQYF. Written as DNA, the CDR3 is TGTGCCAGCAGTTTAGTAGCAGGGACAGGAACCTACGAGCAGTACTTC.

The chain employs TRBV4-3 and TRBJ2-5; possibly TRBD2 for D (6 bases). There are 16 residues in the CDR3. V dropped 0 bases and J dropped 4 bases, with 15 bases sitting between them. Germline values: CDR1 LGHNA, CDR2 YSLEER. CDR3 in DNA: TGCGCCAGCAGCCAAGACTCTGGGACTGCTGGAGAGACCCAGTACTTC. It yields the protein CASSQDSGTAGETQYF.

The chain links TRBV28 to TRBJ2-2; D gene uncertain. The CDR3 loop spans 17 amino acids. Trimming pared 2 bases from V and 4 bases from J, leaving 17 bases between. Per germline, CDR1 MDHEN and CDR2 SYDVKM. CDR3 DNA: TGTGCCAGCAGTTTACGTGGAACCCCTTCGGGCACCGGGGAGCTGTTTTTT. It specifies CASSLRGTPSGTGELFF.

V is TRBV28 and J is TRBJ1-2, with 9 bases that match TRBD1. Losses at the gene ends were 5 bases for V and 3 bases for J; bases not matched to a gene: 7. Germline assignment: CDR1 MDHEN and CDR2 SYDVKM. This CDR3 spans 15 amino acids. The CDR3 reads CASSPPGDRDYGYTF. CDR3 coding DNA: TGTGCCAGCAGTCCTCCCGGGGACAGGGACTATGGCTACACCTTC.

This clone was seen a few times. This chain uses TRBV29-1 with TRBJ1-2; D may be TRBD1 (5 bases). Deletions cut 4 bases from V and 6 bases from J, with 15 bases between. The CDR3 is made up of 13 amino acids. Germline V gene data show CDR1 as SQVTM and CDR2 as ANQGSEA. The CDR3 loop is CSVGRDPIDGYTF. The CDR3 DNA reads TGCAGCGTTGGGAGGGACCCAATAGATGGCTACACCTTC.

V gene TRBV11-2 combines with J gene TRBJ2-1; 8 nucleotides line up with TRBD2. Germline V gene data show CDR1 as SGHAT and CDR2 as FQNNGV. After removal of 4 bases from V and 6 bases from J, the junction contained 8 bases not matched to a gene. This CDR3 has 15 amino acids. The CDR3 region has the DNA TGTGCCAGCAGCTCTATAGCGGGAAGGGGCAATGAGCAGTTCTTC. This sequence encodes CASSSIAGRGNEQFF.

The V call is TRBV27, the J call TRBJ1-2; weak D call: TRBD1 (6 bases). V lost 9 bases and J 8 bases, leaving 13 bases between the germline ends. Per the germline V gene, CDR1 is MNHEY and CDR2 is SMNVEV (reference sequence). This CDR3 contains 11 residues. The CDR3 DNA reads TGTGCCAGAGGGGGGGTTGGAGGCTACACCTTC. Amino acid sequence: CARGGVGGYTF.

This chain uses TRBV29-1 with TRBJ1-1, with D perhaps matching TRBD1 (5 bases). With 1 base removed from V and 1 base from J, the gap between germline ends came to 7 bases. This CDR3 is built from 13 residues. Germline values: CDR1 SQVTM, CDR2 ANQGSEA. The CDR3 here is CSVEGGGNTEAFF. The CDR3 bases are TGCAGCGTTGAAGGCGGGGGGAACACTGAAGCTTTCTTT.

This clone has a single count. This chain uses TRBV7-9 with TRBJ1-1, with D perhaps TRBD1 (6 bases). The CDR3 contains 19 residues. V was trimmed by 1 base and J by 0 bases, leaving 21 bases between them. The germline gives CDR1 SEHNR, CDR2 FQNEAQ (reference sequence). DNA of the CDR3: TGTGCCAGCAGCTTAGACGGGGGGGCAGATCCCGAAATGAACACTGAAGCTTTCTTT. It translates to CASSLDGGADPEMNTEAFF.

The gene calls are TRBV6-2 or TRBV6-3 and TRBJ1-3; D uncertain. CDR3 length: 14 amino acids. Germline values: CDR1 MNHEY, CDR2 SVGEGT. Trimming left V 2 bases short and J 0 bases short, with 5 bases between. The CDR3 nucleotides are TGTGCCAGCAGTTACGGCAGCTCTGGAAACACCATATATTTT. Its protein is CASSYGSSGNTIYF.

This chain uses TRBV5-1 with TRBJ2-3, with no clear D. CDR1 is SGHRS, CDR2 YFSETQ, per germline. The CDR3 totals 13 residues. V gave up 4 bases and J gave up 4 bases, with 10 bases separating them. The CDR3 region has the DNA TGCGCCAGCAGCGGCTCAGTTCCAGATACGCAGTATTTT. Residues: CASSGSVPDTQYF.

This clone was detected only once. The V and J genes are TRBV2 and TRBJ2-7; D is perhaps TRBD2 (5 bases). CDR1 and CDR2 from the germline V gene are SNHLY and FYNNEI. This CDR3 has 12 residues. Trimming took 6 bases from V and 3 from J, leaving 9 bases between them. CDR3 sequence reads: CASSPRGYEQYF. DNA for the CDR3: TGTGCCAGCAGCCCCCGGGGCTACGAGCAGTACTTC.